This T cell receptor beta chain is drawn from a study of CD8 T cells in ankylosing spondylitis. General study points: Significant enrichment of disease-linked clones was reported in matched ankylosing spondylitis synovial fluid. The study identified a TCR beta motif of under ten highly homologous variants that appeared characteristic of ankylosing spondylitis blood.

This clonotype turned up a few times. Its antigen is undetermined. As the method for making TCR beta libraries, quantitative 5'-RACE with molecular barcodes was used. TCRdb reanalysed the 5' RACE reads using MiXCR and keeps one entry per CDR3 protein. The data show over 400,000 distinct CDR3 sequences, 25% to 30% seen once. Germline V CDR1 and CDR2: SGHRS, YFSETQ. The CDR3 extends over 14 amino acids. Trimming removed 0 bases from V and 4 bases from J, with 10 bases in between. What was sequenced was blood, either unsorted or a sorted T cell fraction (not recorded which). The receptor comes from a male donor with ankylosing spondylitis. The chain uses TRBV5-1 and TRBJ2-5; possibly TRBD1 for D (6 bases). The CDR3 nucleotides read TGCGCCAGCAGCTTGGTCTCCAGGGGAGAGACCCAGTACTTC. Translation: CASSLVSRGETQYF.